The following is a T cell receptor beta chain sequence with its context. The antigen is not known. This specimen includes other DNA sequences encoding the same CDR3. The record originates from a study of beta chain features in type 1 diabetes. Study in general: Summed over all samples, the examined sorted cells came to under 110,000,000. Notes on the study in general: TCRB CDR3s from Type 1 diabetes patients were moderately but significantly shorter in all four CD4+ subsets. Patients and controls would share equally any PCR tilt toward shorter templates.

With 5 bases removed from V and 6 bases from J, the gap between germline ends came to 9 bases. The length of the CDR3 is 12 residues. Per germline, CDR1 SGHNT and CDR2 YENEEA. Every isolated RNA sample was fully reverse transcribed, so sequencing captured expressed TCRB transcripts. Naive, central memory and regulatory T cell samples averaged about 3.57 million reads. Using immunoSEQ multiplex PCR, the repertoire was profiled, and TCRdb retains in-frame clones only, with some absent. Of around 300,000 clones listed, approximately 15% were seen once; the top ten hold 6.7%. Source material: central memory CD4+ T cells from blood. V is TRBV11-3 and J is TRBJ2-3, with D unresolved. This receptor was taken from a man aged 25-45 years in good health. CDR3 nucleotides: TGTGCCAGCAGCCTAACTGGGGATACGCAGTATTTT. Its translation: CASSLTGDTQYF.